This entry features one TCR beta chain sequence. The protocol was immunoSEQ multiplex PCR, while the TCRdb copy is restricted to in-frame clones and leaves out a portion. The sample includes roughly 180,000 clones, more than 90% of them seen just once. V was trimmed by 3 bases and J by 1 base, leaving 7 bases between them. The CDR3 consists of 13 residues. CDR1 is SGHRS, CDR2 YFSETQ, per germline. These data belong to a study of control samples from healthy donors and cancer patients. This rearrangement joins TRBV5-1 to TRBJ2-5; D not resolved. The sample consisted of blood. The receptor comes from a woman between 35 and 50 years old in good health. This CDR3 is CASSSAPQETQYF. CDR3 nucleotide sequence: TGCGCCAGCAGCTCCGCCCCCCAAGAGACCCAGTACTTC.